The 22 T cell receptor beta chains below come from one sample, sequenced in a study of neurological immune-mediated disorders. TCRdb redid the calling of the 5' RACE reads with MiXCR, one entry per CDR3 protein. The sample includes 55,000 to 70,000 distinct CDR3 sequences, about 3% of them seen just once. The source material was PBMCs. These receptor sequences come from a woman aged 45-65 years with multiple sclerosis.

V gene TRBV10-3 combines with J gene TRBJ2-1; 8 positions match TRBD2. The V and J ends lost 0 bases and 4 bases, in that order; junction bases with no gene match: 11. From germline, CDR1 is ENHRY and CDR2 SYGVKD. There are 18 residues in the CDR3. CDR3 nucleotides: TGTGCCATCAGTGAGTCGACGTGGACTAGCACTTCGTACAATGAGCAGTTCTTC. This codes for CAISESTWTSTSYNEQFF.

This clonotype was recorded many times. In DNA, the CDR3 is TGCGCCAGCAGCTTGGGGGGGACTAGCGCATCCTACAATGAGCAGTTCTTC. Translating it yields CASSLGGTSASYNEQFF. V gene TRBV5-1 combines with J gene TRBJ2-1; 10 bases line up with TRBD2. The V and J ends lost 0 bases and 1 base, in that order; junction bases with no gene match: 4. This CDR3 region has 17 residues. Germline assignment: CDR1 SGHRS and CDR2 YFSETQ.

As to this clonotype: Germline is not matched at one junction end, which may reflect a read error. The CDR3: CASSQVSRGSQPQHF. CDR3 DNA sequence: TGTGCCAGCAGCCAAGTTAGCAGGGGAAGTCAGCCCCAGCATTTT. This rearrangement joins TRBV4-1 to TRBJ1-5, with D possibly being TRBD1 (6 bases). The CDR3 sequence is 15 residues long. Germline lookup yields CDR1 MGHRA and CDR2 YSYEKL.

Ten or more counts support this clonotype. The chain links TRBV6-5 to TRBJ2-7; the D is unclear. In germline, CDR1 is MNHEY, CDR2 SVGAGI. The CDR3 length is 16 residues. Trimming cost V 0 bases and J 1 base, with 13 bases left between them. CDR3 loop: CASSYSGSTISYEQYF. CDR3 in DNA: TGTGCCAGCAGTTACTCGGGCAGCACTATTTCCTACGAGCAGTACTTC.

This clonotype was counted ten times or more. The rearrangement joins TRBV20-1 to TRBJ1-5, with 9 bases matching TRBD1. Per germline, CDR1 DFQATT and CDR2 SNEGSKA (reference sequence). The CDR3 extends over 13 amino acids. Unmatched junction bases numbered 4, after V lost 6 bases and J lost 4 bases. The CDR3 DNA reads TGCAGTGCCGGCGGACAGGGGAATCAGCCCCAGCATTTT. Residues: CSAGGQGNQPQHF.

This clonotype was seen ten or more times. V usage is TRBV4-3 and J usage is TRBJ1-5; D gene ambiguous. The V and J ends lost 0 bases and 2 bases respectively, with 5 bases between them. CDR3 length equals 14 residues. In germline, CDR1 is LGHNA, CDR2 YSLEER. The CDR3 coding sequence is TGCGCCAGCAGCCAAGAGATAGGCAATCAGCCCCAGCATTTT. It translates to CASSQEIGNQPQHF.

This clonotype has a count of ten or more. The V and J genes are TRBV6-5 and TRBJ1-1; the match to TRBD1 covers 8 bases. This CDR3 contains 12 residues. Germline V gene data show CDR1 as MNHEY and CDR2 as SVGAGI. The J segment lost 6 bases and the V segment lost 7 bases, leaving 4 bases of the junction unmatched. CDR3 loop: CASTRQGSEAFF. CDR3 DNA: TGTGCCAGCACCCGACAGGGGTCTGAAGCTTTCTTT.

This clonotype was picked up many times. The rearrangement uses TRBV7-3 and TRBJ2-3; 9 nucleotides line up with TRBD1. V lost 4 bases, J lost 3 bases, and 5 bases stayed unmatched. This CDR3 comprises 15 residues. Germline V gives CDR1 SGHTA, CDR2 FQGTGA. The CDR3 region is CASSWTGVATDTQYF. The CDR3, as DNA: TGTGCCAGCAGCTGGACAGGGGTGGCTACAGATACGCAGTATTTT.

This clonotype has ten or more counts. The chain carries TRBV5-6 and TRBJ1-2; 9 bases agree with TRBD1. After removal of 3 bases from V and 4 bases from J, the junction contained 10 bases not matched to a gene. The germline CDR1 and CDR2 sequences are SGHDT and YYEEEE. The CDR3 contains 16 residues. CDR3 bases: TGTGCCAGCAGCTCCGCGACAGGGGGGTATACCTATGGCTACACCTTC. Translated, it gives CASSSATGGYTYGYTF.

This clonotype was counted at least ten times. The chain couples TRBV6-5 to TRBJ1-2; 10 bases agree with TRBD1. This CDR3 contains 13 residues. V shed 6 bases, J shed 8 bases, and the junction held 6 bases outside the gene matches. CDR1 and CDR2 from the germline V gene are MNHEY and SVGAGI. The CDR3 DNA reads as TGTGCCAGCAGACGTGGGACAGGGGAGGGCTACACCTTC. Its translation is CASRRGTGEGYTF.

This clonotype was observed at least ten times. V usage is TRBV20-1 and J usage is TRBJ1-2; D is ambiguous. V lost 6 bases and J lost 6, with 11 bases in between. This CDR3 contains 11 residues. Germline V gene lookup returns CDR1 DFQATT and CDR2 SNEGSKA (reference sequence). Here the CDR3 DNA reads TGCAGTGCGGCCCTTTATAATGGCTACACCTTC. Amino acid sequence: CSAALYNGYTF.

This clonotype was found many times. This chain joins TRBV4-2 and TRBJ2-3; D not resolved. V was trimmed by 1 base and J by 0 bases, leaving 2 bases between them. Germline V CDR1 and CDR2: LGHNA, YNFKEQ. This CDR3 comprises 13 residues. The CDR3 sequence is CASSQVSTDTQYF. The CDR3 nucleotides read TGTGCCAGCAGCCAAGTAAGCACAGATACGCAGTATTTT.

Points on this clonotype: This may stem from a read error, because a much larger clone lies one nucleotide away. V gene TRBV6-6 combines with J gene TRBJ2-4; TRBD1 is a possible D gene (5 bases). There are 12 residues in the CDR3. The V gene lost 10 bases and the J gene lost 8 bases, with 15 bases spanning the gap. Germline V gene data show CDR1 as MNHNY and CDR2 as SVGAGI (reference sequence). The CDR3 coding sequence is TGTGCCAAGGCACGACAGTCGGACATTCAGTACTTC. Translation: CAKARQSDIQYF.

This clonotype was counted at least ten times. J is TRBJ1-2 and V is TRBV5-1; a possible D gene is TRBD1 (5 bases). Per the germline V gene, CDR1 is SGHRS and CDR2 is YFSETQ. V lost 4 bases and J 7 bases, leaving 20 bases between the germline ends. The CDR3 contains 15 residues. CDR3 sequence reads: CASSPNLRGEGGYTF. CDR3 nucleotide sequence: TGCGCCAGCAGCCCAAATCTAAGGGGCGAGGGTGGCTACACCTTC.

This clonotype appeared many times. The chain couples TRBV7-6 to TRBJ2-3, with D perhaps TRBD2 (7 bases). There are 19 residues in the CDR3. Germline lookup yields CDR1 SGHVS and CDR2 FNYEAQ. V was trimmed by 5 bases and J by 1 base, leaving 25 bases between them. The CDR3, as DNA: TGTGCCAGCAGCAACGGGGGCGCGGGAGCGCTTTCGGGCACAGATACGCAGTATTTT. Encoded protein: CASSNGGAGALSGTDTQYF.

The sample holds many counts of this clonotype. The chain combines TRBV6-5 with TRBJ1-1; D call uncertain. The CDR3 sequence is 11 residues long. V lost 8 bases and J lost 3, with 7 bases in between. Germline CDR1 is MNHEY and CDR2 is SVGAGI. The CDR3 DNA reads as TGTGCCAGCCGAAGGGACACTGAAGCTTTCTTT. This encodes CASRRDTEAFF.

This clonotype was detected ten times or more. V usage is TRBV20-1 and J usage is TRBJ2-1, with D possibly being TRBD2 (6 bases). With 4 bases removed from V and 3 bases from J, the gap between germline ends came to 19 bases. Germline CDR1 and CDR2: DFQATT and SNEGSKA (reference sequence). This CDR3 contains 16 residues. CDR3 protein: CSATTLVGGIYNEQFF. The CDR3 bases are TGCAGTGCTACCACCCTGGTGGGCGGGATCTACAATGAGCAGTTCTTC.

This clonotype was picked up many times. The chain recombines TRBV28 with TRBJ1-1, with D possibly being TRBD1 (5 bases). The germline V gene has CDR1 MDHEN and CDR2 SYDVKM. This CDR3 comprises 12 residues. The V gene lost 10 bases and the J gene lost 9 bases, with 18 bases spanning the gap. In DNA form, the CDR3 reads TGTGCCACTACCGACAGTCCGAGGCAAGCTTTCTTT. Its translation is CATTDSPRQAFF.

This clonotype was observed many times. The CDR3 sequence: CASSQAGTGANYGYTF. In DNA form, the CDR3 reads TGCGCCAGCAGCCAAGCCGGGACAGGGGCTAACTATGGCTACACCTTC. The V and J genes are TRBV4-3 and TRBJ1-2, with 10 bases that match TRBD1. CDR1 is LGHNA and CDR2 is YSLEER in the germline V gene. The CDR3 extends over 16 amino acids. Unmatched junction bases numbered 2, after V lost 1 base and J lost 0 bases.

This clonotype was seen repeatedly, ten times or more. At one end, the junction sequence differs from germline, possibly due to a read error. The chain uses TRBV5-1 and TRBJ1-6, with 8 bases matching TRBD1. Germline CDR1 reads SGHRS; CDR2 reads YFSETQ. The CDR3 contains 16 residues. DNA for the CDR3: TGCGCCAGCAGCTTGGATTGGACAGGGAATAATTCAACCCTCAACTTT. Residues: CASSLDWTGNNSTLNF.

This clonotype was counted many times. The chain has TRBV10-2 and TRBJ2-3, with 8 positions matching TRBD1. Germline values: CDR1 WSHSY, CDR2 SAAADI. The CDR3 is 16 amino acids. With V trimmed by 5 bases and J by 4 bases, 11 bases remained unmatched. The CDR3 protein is CASSRGAGGLSDTQYF. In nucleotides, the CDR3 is TGCGCCAGCAGTCGAGGGGCAGGGGGCTTATCAGATACGCAGTATTTT.

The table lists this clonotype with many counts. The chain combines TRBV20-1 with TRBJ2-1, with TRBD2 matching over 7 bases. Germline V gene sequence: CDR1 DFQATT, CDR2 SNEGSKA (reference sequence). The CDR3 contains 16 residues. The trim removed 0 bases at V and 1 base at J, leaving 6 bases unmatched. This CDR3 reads CSARDTGGVSYNEQFF. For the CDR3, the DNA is TGCAGTGCTAGAGATACGGGGGGAGTATCCTACAATGAGCAGTTCTTC.